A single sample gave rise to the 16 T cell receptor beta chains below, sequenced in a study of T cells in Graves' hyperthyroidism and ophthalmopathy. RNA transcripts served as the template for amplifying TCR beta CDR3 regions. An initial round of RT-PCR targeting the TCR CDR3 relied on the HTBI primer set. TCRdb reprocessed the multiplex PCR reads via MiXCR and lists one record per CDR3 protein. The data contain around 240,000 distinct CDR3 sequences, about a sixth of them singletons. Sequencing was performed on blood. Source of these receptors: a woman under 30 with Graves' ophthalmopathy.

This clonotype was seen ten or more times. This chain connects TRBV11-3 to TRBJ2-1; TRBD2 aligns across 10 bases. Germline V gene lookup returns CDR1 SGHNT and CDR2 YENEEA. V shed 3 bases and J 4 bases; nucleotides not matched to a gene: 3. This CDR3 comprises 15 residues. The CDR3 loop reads CASSLGTSAYNEQFF. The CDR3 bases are TGTGCCAGCAGCTTGGGGACTAGCGCGTACAATGAGCAGTTCTTC.

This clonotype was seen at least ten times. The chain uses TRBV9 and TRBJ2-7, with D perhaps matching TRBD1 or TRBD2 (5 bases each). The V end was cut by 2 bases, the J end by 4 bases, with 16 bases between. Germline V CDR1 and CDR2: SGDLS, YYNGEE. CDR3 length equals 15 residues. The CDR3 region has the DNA TGTGCCAGCAGCGTTACCGGGACGGAAGGATACGAGCAGTACTTC. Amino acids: CASSVTGTEGYEQYF.

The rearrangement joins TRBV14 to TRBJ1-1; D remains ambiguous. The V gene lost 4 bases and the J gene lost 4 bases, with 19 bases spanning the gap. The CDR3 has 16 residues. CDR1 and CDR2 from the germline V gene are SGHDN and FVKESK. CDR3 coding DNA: TGTGCCAGCAGCCCTTTACCACGGGGATGGTTCACTGAAGCTTTCTTT. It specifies CASSPLPRGWFTEAFF.

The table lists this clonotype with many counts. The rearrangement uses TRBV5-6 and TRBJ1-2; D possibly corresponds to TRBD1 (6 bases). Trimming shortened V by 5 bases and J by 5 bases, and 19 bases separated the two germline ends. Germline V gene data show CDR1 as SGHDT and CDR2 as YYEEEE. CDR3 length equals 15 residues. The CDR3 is CASSFLSGGAYGYTF. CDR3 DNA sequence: TGTGCCAGCAGTTTCCTCTCGGGGGGCGCGTATGGCTACACCTTC.

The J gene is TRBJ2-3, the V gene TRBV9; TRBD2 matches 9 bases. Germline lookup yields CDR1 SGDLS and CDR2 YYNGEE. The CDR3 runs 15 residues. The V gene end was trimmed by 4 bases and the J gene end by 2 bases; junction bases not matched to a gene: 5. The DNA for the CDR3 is TGTGCCAGCAGCTTGAGGACTAGCGCCACAGATACGCAGTATTTT. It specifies CASSLRTSATDTQYF.

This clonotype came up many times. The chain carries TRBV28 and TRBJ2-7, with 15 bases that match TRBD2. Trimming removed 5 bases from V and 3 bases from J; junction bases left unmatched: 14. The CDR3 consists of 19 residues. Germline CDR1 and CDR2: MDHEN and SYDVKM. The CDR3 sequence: CASSPLGRTSGGGSYEQYF. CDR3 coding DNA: TGTGCCAGCAGTCCATTAGGTCGGACTAGCGGGGGGGGTAGCTACGAGCAGTACTTC.

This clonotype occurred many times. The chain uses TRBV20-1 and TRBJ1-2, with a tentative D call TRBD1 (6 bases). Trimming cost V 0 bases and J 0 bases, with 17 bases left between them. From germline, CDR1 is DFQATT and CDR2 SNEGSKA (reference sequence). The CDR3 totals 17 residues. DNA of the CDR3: TGCAGTGCTAGAGACCATCAGGGACAAGGAACTAACTATGGCTACACCTTC. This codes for CSARDHQGQGTNYGYTF.

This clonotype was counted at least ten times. CDR3 bases: TGTGCCAGCAGCTTAGGCGTGAGTAGGGATTCACCCCTCCACTTT. Translated: CASSLGVSRDSPLHF. V and J are TRBV13 and TRBJ1-6; D is undetermined. The germline V and J ends were trimmed by 0 bases and 8 bases, with 11 bases remaining between them. Germline CDR1 PRHDT, CDR2 FYEKMQ (reference sequence). This CDR3 contains 15 residues.

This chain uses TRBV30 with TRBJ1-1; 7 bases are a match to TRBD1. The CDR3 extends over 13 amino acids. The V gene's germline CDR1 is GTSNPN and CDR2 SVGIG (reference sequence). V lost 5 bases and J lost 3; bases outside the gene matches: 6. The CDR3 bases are TGTGCCTGGGTACAGGGGAGGGACACTGAAGCTTTCTTT. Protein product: CAWVQGRDTEAFF.

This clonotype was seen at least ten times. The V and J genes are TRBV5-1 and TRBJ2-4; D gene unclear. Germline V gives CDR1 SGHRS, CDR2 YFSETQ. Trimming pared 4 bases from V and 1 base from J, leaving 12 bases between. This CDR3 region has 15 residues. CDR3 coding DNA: TGCGCCAGCAGCGTGAACACGGCGGCCAAAAACATTCAGTACTTC. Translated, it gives CASSVNTAAKNIQYF.

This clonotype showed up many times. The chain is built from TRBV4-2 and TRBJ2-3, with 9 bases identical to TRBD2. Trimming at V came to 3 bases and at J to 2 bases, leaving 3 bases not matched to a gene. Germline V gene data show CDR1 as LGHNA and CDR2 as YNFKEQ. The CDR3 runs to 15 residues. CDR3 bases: TGTGCCAGCAGCCAGAGCGGGGGGTACACAGATACGCAGTATTTT. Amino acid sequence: CASSQSGGYTDTQYF.

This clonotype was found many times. CDR3 bases: TGTGCCAGCAGTCCTGGACAGGGGGCGACAGATACGCAGTATTTT. As protein: CASSPGQGATDTQYF. The chain is built from TRBV27 and TRBJ2-3; 11 bases agree with TRBD1. This CDR3 contains 15 residues. Trimming at V came to 5 bases and at J to 3 bases, leaving 4 bases not matched to a gene. In germline, CDR1 is MNHEY, CDR2 SMNVEV (reference sequence).

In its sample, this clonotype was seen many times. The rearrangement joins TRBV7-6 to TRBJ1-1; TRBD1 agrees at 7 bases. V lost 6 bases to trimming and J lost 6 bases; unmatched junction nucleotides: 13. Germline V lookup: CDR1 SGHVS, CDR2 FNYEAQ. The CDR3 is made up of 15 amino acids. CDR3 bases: TGTGCCAGCAGTCTAGGGACAGCTTGGCGATCTGAAGCTTTCTTT. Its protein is CASSLGTAWRSEAFF. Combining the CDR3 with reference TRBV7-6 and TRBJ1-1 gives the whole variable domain GAGVSQSPRYKVTKRGQDVALRCDPISGHVSLYWYRQALGQGPEFLTYFNYEAQQDKSGLPNDRFSAERPEGSISTLTIQRTEQRDSAMYRCASSLGTAWRSEAFFGQGTRLTVV.

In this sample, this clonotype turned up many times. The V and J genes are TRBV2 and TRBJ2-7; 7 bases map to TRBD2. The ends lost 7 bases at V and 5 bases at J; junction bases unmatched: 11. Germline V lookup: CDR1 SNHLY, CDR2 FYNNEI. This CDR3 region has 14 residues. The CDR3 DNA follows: TGTGCCAGCAAACTCCTTGGCGGGGGAAACGAGCAGTACTTC. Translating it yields CASKLLGGGNEQYF.

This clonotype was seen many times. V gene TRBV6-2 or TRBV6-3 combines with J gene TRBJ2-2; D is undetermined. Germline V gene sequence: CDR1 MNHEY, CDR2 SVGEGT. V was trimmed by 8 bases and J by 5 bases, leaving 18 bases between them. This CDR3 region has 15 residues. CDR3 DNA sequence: TGTGCCAGCTCGACCGTACCCTTGTGGACCGGGGAGCTGTTTTTT. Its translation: CASSTVPLWTGELFF.

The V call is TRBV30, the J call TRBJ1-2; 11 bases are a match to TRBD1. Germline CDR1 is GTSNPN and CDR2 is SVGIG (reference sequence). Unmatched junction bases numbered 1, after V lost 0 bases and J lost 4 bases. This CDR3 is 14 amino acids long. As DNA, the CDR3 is TGTGCCTGGAGTGTTGGGACAGGGGGCTATGGCTACACCTTC. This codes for CAWSVGTGGYGYTF.